Sequencing of this T cell receptor beta chain was carried out in a study of shared clonotypes between healthy human individuals (dated by TCRdb to the early 2020s). Notes on the research overall: The cohort comprised a couple of women and three men aged 18 to 49 years. Per donor, three plates each were used for CD4 naive and CD4 memory, two for CD8 naive, and one for CD8 memory. To estimate repertoire size and how much clonotypes are shared between individuals, the study performed deep sequencing of blood TCR repertoires from 4 to 6 healthy adults. Libraries were prepared and TCR repertoires were sequenced by different laboratories using diverse techniques, in order to increase sequencing depth and limit assay-specific biases. Between about 0.94 and 8.9 billion PBMCs per donor were obtained by leukapheresis. Summary of the overall study and its limitations: Even with the large sequencing depth, rarefaction of the sorted-subset datasets indicated that sequencing was incomplete. Compared with non-shared clonotypes, clonotypes shared by all four sorted-subset donors had higher generation probabilities. Sampling was limited to blood, and TCR repertoires in tissue likely differ from TCR repertoires in blood. Based on pairwise subsampling, the degree of clonotype sharing among donors was expected to be affected by sequencing depth. Naive subsets generally had larger estimated clonotype richness than memory subsets. When several donors were compared, the shared fraction of clonotypes was approximately 5% for naive CD4, about 4% for naive CD8, 2% to 2.5% for memory CD4, and 0.35% to 0.4% for memory CD8. The small number of donors limited the genetic and exposure-history diversity represented.

The CDR3 goes from the cysteine to the phenylalanine over 14 residues. Of the read, only the CDR3 DNA is kept; its 42 bases are in frame from base 1. The germline V gene provides CDR1 MDHEN and CDR2 SYDVKM. After removal of 4 bases from V and 5 bases from J, the junction retains 6 bases not matched to a gene. Remarks on this clone: The target of this receptor is not known. Base-call qualities are not available, and no considerably larger clone is one nucleotide away.

CD8 naive samples were obtained by positive selection for CCR7 among CD45RO-negative cells, yielding a CD45RA+CCR7+ population from which TemRA cells were excluded. Donors were healthy HIV-negative adults with no recently reported acute infections or vaccinations. Only Caucasian adults living in Nashville, Tennessee, USA were represented among the donors. After blood collection by leukapheresis, PBMCs were isolated using Ficoll-Histopaque density gradient centrifugation and then cryopreserved in the vapor phase of liquid nitrogen. Purity and quantity of every magnetically sorted T cell population were checked by analytical flow cytometry. From each sorted fraction, genomic DNA was isolated and quantified by UV absorbance on a Nanodrop 2000c. Using the deep immunoSEQ assay, multiplex PCR amplified TCR CDR3 regions from genomic DNA. For each cell subset, the extracted genomic DNA was distributed evenly across all wells of several immunoSEQ 96-well plates, and each plate served as one replicate. For sorted subsets, each replicate PCR was loaded with 200 ng genomic DNA, equivalent to approximately 27,000 T cell genomes. Purified libraries were quantified with a Qubit 3.0 fluorometer, sized on a Bioanalyzer 2100, and re-quantified with the KAPA Library Quantification kit. Every immunoSEQ 96-well plate was sequenced on a dedicated single-read 150-cycle Illumina NextSeq 550 flow cell. In the source study's methods: Because only junctional sequences without quality scores were contained in the immunoSEQ output, filtering matching that applied to full-length reads could not be performed. To assign V/J genes and CDR3, sequences were annotated against IMGT germline references using PyIR, a Python wrapper for IgBLAST v1.9. Any read was removed if the V/J assignment was weak (E-value above 1e-6), the CDR3 was missing, or the read contained stop codons, out-of-frame junctions, or ambiguous translated residues. A V3J clonotype was defined by an identical inferred V gene, J gene, and CDR3 amino acid sequence. To compute the percentage overlap between repertoires, the number of shared unique clonotypes was divided by the size of the smaller repertoire. Richness of each repertoire was evaluated using RTK rarefaction, the Chao1 estimator, and Recon v2.1 estimates of unobserved clonotypes. Generation probabilities were computed with OLGA for all TCRbeta clonotypes obtained by the gDNA method from several donors. TCRdb carries this immuneACCESS record with in-frame sequences only. Its versions omit some clonotypes, under half of them owing to an unresolved V gene in the studies checked, with the rest unexplained. Clone size and V and J calls were adopted from that table, with D and trimming inferred from the DNA. In this sample the table shows 1.5 million to 2.5 million clones, approximately 94% of which occur a single time. The top ten clones comprise 1.2% of the sample.

The sequence joins TRBV28 to TRBJ2-7, with 9 bases in between that match TRBD1. This receptor was obtained from a man aged 18 to 29 in good health. The sequenced sample was naive CD8+ T cells sorted from blood. Interpreted using the paper, the cell subset or site label stands for: CD45RA+CCR7+. The DNA is TGTGCCAGCAGTTGGACAGGGGAACAGAACGAGCAGTACTTC. This is translated as CASSWTGEQNEQYF. Where the CDR3 stops, the reference TRBV28 and TRBJ2-7 genes take over; the full variable domain is DVKVTQSSRYLVKRTGEKVFLECVQDMDHENMFWYRQDPGLGLRLIYFSYDVKMKEKGDIPEGYSVSREKKERFSLILESASTNQTSMYLCASSWTGEQNEQYFGPGTRLTVT.